In its sample, the clone carrying this TCR beta chain was seen once. Its target is not known. Trimming took off 8 bases at V and 9 bases at J, with 17 bases between the two ends. The V gene's germline CDR1 is GTSNPN and CDR2 SVGIG (reference sequence). CDR3 size: 13 residues. As for time point: week 5, during vaccination. With topical imiquimod, each dose of the vaccine consisted of 300 ug of mutant IDH1 20-mer peptide. The sample comes from a study of a mutant IDH1 vaccine in newly diagnosed glioma. Background on the study: Patients received eight vaccinations in weeks 1, 3, 5, 7, 11, 15, 19, 23. Treated patients had a mean age of about 40 years and a sex split that was approximately 62% male and about 40% female. Study-wide findings and caveats: With respect to changes in top peripheral T cell clonotypes, pseudoprogression seemed unrelated. Vaccine-induced responses were seen in roughly 93% of patients, spanning several MHC alleles.

Produced via immunoSEQ multiplex PCR; TCRdb's table is partial and in-frame only. The profile covers approximately 51,000 clones, with roughly 78% appearing a single time and 1.5% to 2% taken by the ten largest. The sample consisted of PBMCs, taken from a glioma patient whose treatment included an IDH1 peptide vaccine. The chain is built from TRBV30 and TRBJ1-6; D possibly corresponds to TRBD1 (6 bases). The TCR comes from a woman aged 40 to 50 with glioma. CDR3 amino acids: CAIQGSFGSPLHF. The DNA of the CDR3 is TGTGCCATCCAGGGGTCGTTTGGTTCACCCCTCCACTTT. The entire variable domain, with the rest obtained from reference TRBV30 and TRBJ1-6, is as follows: SQTIHQWPATLVQPVGSPLSLECTVEGTSNPNLYWYRQAAGRGLQLLFYSVGIGQISSEVPQNLSASRPQDRQFILSSKKLLLSDSGFYLCAIQGSFGSPLHFGNGTRLTVT.